This entry describes one TCR beta chain. Some clones are missing from TCRdb's copy, which holds only in-frame ones; the method was immunoSEQ multiplex PCR. The repertoire has about 170,000 clones, around four fifths of them found once; the top ten carry approximately 8%. The data are from a study of blood T cell repertoires in COVID-19. The germline CDR1 and CDR2 sequences are LNHDA and SQIVND (reference sequence). Germline trimming cut 6 bases from V and 4 bases from J; bases unmatched to any gene: 8. The CDR3 covers 15 residues. The rearrangement uses TRBV19 and TRBJ2-2; 7 nucleotides match TRBD1. The sequenced sample consisted of peripheral blood. The clonotype originates from a woman aged 80 or over with COVID-19, enrolled during active disease. CDR3 in amino acids: CASSLPGQPTGELFF. The CDR3 bases are TGTGCCAGTAGCCTCCCGGGACAGCCCACCGGGGAGCTGTTTTTT. The full variable domain, its missing parts supplied by reference TRBV19 and TRBJ2-2, is DGGITQSPKYLFRKEGQNVTLSCEQNLNHDAMYWYRQDPGQGLRLIYYSQIVNDFQKGDIAEGYSVSREKKESFPLTVTSAQKNPTAFYLCASSLPGQPTGELFFGEGSRLTVL.